This entry lists 32 T cell receptor beta chains sequenced from one sample in a study of siplizumab effects on memory and regulatory T cells. Sequencing used immunoSEQ multiplex PCR; TCRdb keeps in-frame clones, though not all of them. The sample contains some 97,000 clones, around 92% of which appear only once. The material sequenced was Tregs sorted from blood. The source of these receptors is a human donor in good health.

The V gene is TRBV25-1, the J gene TRBJ2-3; 10 positions agree with TRBD2. The CDR3 extends over 16 amino acids. The germline V gene has CDR1 MGHDK and CDR2 SYGVNS. V shed 8 bases and J 0 bases; nucleotides not matched to a gene: 8. The CDR3 sequence is CASSPQGLASTDTQYF. The CDR3 DNA reads as TGTGCCAGCTCCCCCCAGGGACTAGCGAGCACAGATACGCAGTATTTT.

Notes on this clone: Sequence at one end of the junction differs from germline and may be a read error. The J gene is TRBJ2-7, the V gene TRBV18; perhaps TRBD1 as D (5 bases). The CDR3 totals 14 residues. Looked up from germline, CDR1 is KGHSH and CDR2 is LQKENI. In nucleotides, the CDR3 is TGTGCCAGCTCACCGGCGCAGGGCCACTACCAGCAGTACTTC. Protein: CASSPAQGHYQQYF.

The chain couples TRBV5-5 to TRBJ2-1; possibly TRBD1 or TRBD2 for D (5 bases each). The ends were cut back, 3 bases at V and 6 bases at J, with 13 bases in the middle. The CDR3 sequence is 14 residues long. From germline, CDR1 is SGHKS and CDR2 YYEKEE (reference sequence). DNA for the CDR3: TGTGCCAGCAGCTGGACCGGGACGTTCAATGAGCAGTTCTTC. This translates into CASSWTGTFNEQFF. The full variable domain, with the rest looked up from reference TRBV5-5 and TRBJ2-1, is DAGVTQSPTHLIKTRGQQVTLRCSPISGHKSVSWYQQVLGQGPQFIFQYYEKEERGRGNFPDRFSARQFPNYSSELNVNALLLGDSALYLCASSWTGTFNEQFFGPGTRLTVL.

V usage is TRBV19 and J usage is TRBJ2-3; D unclear. Germline V gene sequence: CDR1 LNHDA, CDR2 SQIVND (reference sequence). This CDR3 comprises 13 residues. V was shortened by 5 bases and J by 3 bases, with 9 bases between the two germline ends. In nucleotides, the CDR3 is TGTGCCAGTAGTCAGAGAGCAACAGATACGCAGTATTTT. This codes for CASSQRATDTQYF.

This clone was counted a single time. V is TRBV7-2 and J is TRBJ1-5, with D maybe TRBD1 (6 bases). The V gene's germline CDR1 is SGHTA and CDR2 FQGNSA. The length of the CDR3 is 14 residues. V lost 7 bases, J lost 7 bases, and 17 bases lay in between. CDR3 DNA sequence: TGTGCCAGCAACCCCGGCAGGGGCGAGCAGCCCCAGCATTTT. The encoded protein is CASNPGRGEQPQHF. Complete variable domain (other parts from reference TRBV7-2 and TRBJ1-5): GAGVSQSPSNKVTEKGKDVELRCDPISGHTALYWYRQSLGQGLEFLIYFQGNSAPDKSGLPSDRFSAERTGGSVSTLTIQRTQQEDSAVYLCASNPGRGEQPQHFGDGTRLSIL.

J is TRBJ2-2 and V is TRBV5-4, with TRBD2 identical over 7 bases. The germline V gene encodes CDR1 SGHNT and CDR2 YYREEE (reference sequence). J lost 1 base, V lost 1 base, and 1 base had no gene match. The CDR3 sequence is 15 residues long. The CDR3 coding sequence is TGTGCCAGCAGCTTGCCTAGCGGGAACACCGGGGAGCTGTTTTTT. Encoded protein: CASSLPSGNTGELFF. Full variable domain (missing parts from reference TRBV5-4 and TRBJ2-2): ETGVTQSPTHLIKTRGQQVTLRCSSQSGHNTVSWYQQALGQGPQFIFQYYREEENGRGNFPPRFSGLQFPNYSSELNVNALELDDSALYLCASSLPSGNTGELFFGEGSRLTVL.

The chain employs TRBV5-1 and TRBJ2-1; no reliable D call. CDR1 SGHRS and CDR2 YFSETQ come from the germline V gene. With 4 bases removed from V and 3 bases from J, the gap between germline ends came to 11 bases. There are 14 residues in the CDR3. CDR3 loop: CASSPPPDYNEQFF. Here the CDR3 DNA reads TGCGCCAGCAGCCCCCCCCCAGACTACAATGAGCAGTTCTTC.

The rearrangement joins TRBV7-3 to TRBJ2-1, with a weak D call TRBD2 (6 bases). Trimming left V 5 bases short and J 7 bases short, with 15 bases between. The CDR3 is made up of 14 amino acids. Germline V gives CDR1 SGHTA, CDR2 FQGTGA. DNA for the CDR3: TGTGCCAGCAGCCTAGAGCGGGCGGGGAATGAGCAGTTCTTC. Its translation is CASSLERAGNEQFF.

This rearrangement joins TRBV6-6 to TRBJ2-6, with 7 bases that match TRBD1. Germline CDR1 reads MNHNY; CDR2 reads SVGAGI (reference sequence). The CDR3 sequence is 15 residues long. V was pared by 6 bases and J by 1 base, with 3 bases of the junction left unmatched. CDR3 in amino acids: CASRRQGSGANVLTF. As DNA, the CDR3 is TGTGCCAGCAGGCGACAGGGATCTGGGGCCAACGTCCTGACTTTC.

V and J are TRBV18 and TRBJ2-3, with D unresolved. Between the trimmed V and J ends, which lost 5 bases and 1 base, there was a span of 10 bases. This CDR3 is 14 amino acids long. Germline V gene sequence: CDR1 KGHSH, CDR2 LQKENI. The CDR3 coding sequence is TGTGCCAGCTCAATCTCCCATGGCACAGATACGCAGTATTTT. This translates into CASSISHGTDTQYF.

DNA for the CDR3: TGTGCCAGCAGCTTCGTCGACTCAAACACCATATATTTT. Its translation: CASSFVDSNTIYF. The rearrangement links TRBV7-9 to TRBJ1-3; D uncertain. The CDR3 runs 13 residues. From germline, CDR1 is SEHNR and CDR2 FQNEAQ (reference sequence). The V end was cut by 3 bases, the J end by 6 bases, with 9 bases between.

The CDR3 DNA sequence: TGTGCCAGCAGTTATAGGGCAGTAGCCTACAATGAGCAGTTCTTC. This codes for CASSYRAVAYNEQFF. The gene calls are TRBV6-5 and TRBJ2-1; no clear D. This CDR3 is built from 15 residues. The germline V gene encodes CDR1 MNHEY and CDR2 SVGAGI. V was pared by 3 bases and J by 2 bases, with 11 bases between.

The chain employs TRBV6-5 and TRBJ1-4; 9 bases align to TRBD1. V dropped 7 bases and J dropped 4; count of bases not matched to a gene: 7. The CDR3 extends over 15 amino acids. Per germline, CDR1 MNHEY and CDR2 SVGAGI. The CDR3, as DNA: TGTGCCAGCAAGACCGGGACAGGGTTTAATGAAAAACTGTTTTTT. Its translation: CASKTGTGFNEKLFF.

The genes are TRBV10-1 and TRBJ2-7, with unresolved D. Germline V gives CDR1 WNHNN, CDR2 SYGVQD (reference sequence). V was pared by 0 bases and J by 2 bases, with 8 bases between. This CDR3 region has 14 residues. CDR3 protein: CASSESGNTYEQYF. DNA for the CDR3: TGCGCCAGCAGTGAGTCAGGAAATACCTACGAGCAGTACTTC.

The chain has TRBV18 and TRBJ1-1; D might be TRBD1 (6 bases). Germline V gives CDR1 KGHSH, CDR2 LQKENI. This CDR3 has 16 amino acids. V lost 5 bases, J lost 5 bases, and 21 bases lay in between. The CDR3: CASSSTGSRGGTEAFF. Here the CDR3 DNA reads TGTGCCAGCTCATCTACCGGGTCCCGAGGGGGGACTGAAGCTTTCTTT.

The V call is TRBV6-6, the J call TRBJ2-1; D is undetermined. Trimming pared 6 bases from V and 6 bases from J, leaving 12 bases between. There are 13 residues in the CDR3. Germline V gives CDR1 MNHNY, CDR2 SVGAGI (reference sequence). The DNA of the CDR3 is TGTGCCAGCAGATCCGACGCACGCAATGAGCAGTTCTTC. It translates to CASRSDARNEQFF.

This clone came up once. V gene TRBV27 combines with J gene TRBJ2-1; no reliable D call. V was pared by 0 bases and J by 3 bases, with 18 bases between. Germline V gene lookup returns CDR1 MNHEY and CDR2 SMNVEV (reference sequence). This CDR3 is 18 amino acids long. The CDR3 reads CASSLSRRNNGIYNEQFF. DNA of the CDR3: TGTGCCAGCAGTTTATCGAGACGCAACAATGGGATCTACAATGAGCAGTTCTTC.

This sequence joins TRBV27 and TRBJ2-3; 8 bases line up with TRBD2. V gave up 5 bases and J gave up 2 bases; unmatched junction bases: 12. The germline V gene has CDR1 MNHEY and CDR2 SMNVEV (reference sequence). The CDR3 loop spans 17 amino acids. CDR3 protein: CASSTSGLAAITDTQYF. The CDR3 region has the DNA TGTGCCAGCAGTACCTCTGGACTAGCTGCTATCACAGATACGCAGTATTTT.

The table lists this clone with a count of one. The V call is TRBV9, the J call TRBJ2-2; D unresolved. Deletions cut 6 bases from V and 3 bases from J, with 9 bases between. Germline V gives CDR1 SGDLS, CDR2 YYNGEE. The CDR3 totals 13 residues. The CDR3 is CASTLAYTGELFF. DNA of the CDR3: TGTGCCAGCACCCTCGCGTACACCGGGGAGCTGTTTTTT. Together with reference TRBV9 and TRBJ2-2, the CDR3 gives the full variable domain: DSGVTQTPKHLITATGQRVTLRCSPRSGDLSVYWYQQSLDQGLQFLIQYYNGEERAKGNILERFSAQQFPDLHSELNLSSLELGDSALYFCASTLAYTGELFFGEGSRLTVL.

V is TRBV5-6 and J is TRBJ2-7; D is uncertain. The CDR3 runs to 15 residues. V was trimmed by 6 bases and J by 0 bases, leaving 16 bases between them. CDR1 is SGHDT, CDR2 YYEEEE, per germline. The CDR3 here is CASTRWQASSYEQYF. The CDR3 nucleotides read TGTGCCAGCACCCGGTGGCAGGCGAGCTCCTACGAGCAGTACTTC.

This chain connects TRBV28 to TRBJ2-3; D call uncertain. With 2 bases removed from V and 10 bases from J, the gap between germline ends came to 13 bases. CDR3 size: 13 residues. Germline V gives CDR1 MDHEN, CDR2 SYDVKM. Here the CDR3 reads CASSLPHRQSQYF. CDR3 bases: TGTGCCAGCAGTTTACCACACCGCCAGTCGCAGTATTTT.

The chain has TRBV7-9 and TRBJ2-3, with D uncertain. The CDR3 spans 12 residues. Deletions cut 5 bases from V and 4 bases from J, with 7 bases between. Germline V gene lookup returns CDR1 SEHNR and CDR2 FQNEAQ (reference sequence). Written as DNA, the CDR3 is TGTGCCAGCAGCCCCTCATCAGATACGCAGTATTTT. Amino acids: CASSPSSDTQYF.

V is TRBV30 and J is TRBJ2-5; a weak D match, TRBD2 (5 bases). Trimming shortened V by 2 bases and J by 5 bases, and 21 bases separated the two germline ends. This CDR3 is 16 amino acids long. CDR1 and CDR2 from the germline V gene are GTSNPN and SVGIG (reference sequence). The CDR3 loop reads CAWSSKSGLGLETQYF. CDR3 coding DNA: TGTGCCTGGAGTTCTAAGTCCGGACTCGGGTTGGAGACCCAGTACTTC.

The sample holds one count of this clone. This rearrangement joins TRBV14 to TRBJ2-1; no firm D call. Germline V lookup: CDR1 SGHDN, CDR2 FVKESK. This CDR3 spans 15 amino acids. V was cut by 1 base and J by 10 bases, with 17 bases left in between. CDR3 sequence: CASSQGVLPYEEQFF. Here the CDR3 DNA reads TGTGCCAGCAGCCAAGGGGTACTACCCTATGAAGAGCAGTTCTTC.

This chain joins TRBV19 and TRBJ2-1; D gene ambiguous. Trimming shortened V by 4 bases and J by 0 bases, and 10 bases separated the two germline ends. This CDR3 comprises 15 residues. CDR1 is LNHDA, CDR2 SQIVND, per germline (reference sequence). CDR3 region: CASSKLLGSYNEQFF. DNA of the CDR3: TGTGCCAGTAGTAAACTTCTAGGCTCCTACAATGAGCAGTTCTTC.

The chain links TRBV28 to TRBJ2-4, with 14 bases that match TRBD2. The CDR3 is 20 residues long. With 2 bases clipped from V and 3 bases from J, the junction kept 12 bases outside the gene matches. Per the germline V gene, CDR1 is MDHEN and CDR2 is SYDVKM. Here the CDR3 DNA reads TGTGCCAGCAGTTTAAAGCTGTTCCCGGGACTAGCGGGAGTCAAAAACATTCAGTACTTC. Translation gives CASSLKLFPGLAGVKNIQYF.

V usage is TRBV7-6 and J usage is TRBJ2-7; 10 bases match TRBD1. The V gene's germline CDR1 is SGHVS and CDR2 FNYEAQ. J was trimmed by 6 bases and V by 3 bases; bases with no gene match: 23. There are 20 residues in the CDR3. This CDR3 reads CASSFRPEDRGHWSFSEQYF. CDR3 in DNA: TGTGCCAGCAGCTTTCGGCCCGAAGACAGGGGGCATTGGTCCTTTTCCGAGCAGTACTTC.

J is TRBJ1-2 and V is TRBV4-1; no clear D. The CDR3 runs 15 residues. The V and J ends lost 1 base and 9 bases respectively, with 18 bases between them. From germline, CDR1 is MGHRA and CDR2 YSYEKL. CDR3: CASSQVSRIRGSYTF. The CDR3 DNA reads TGCGCCAGCAGCCAAGTGTCGAGGATACGAGGGAGCTACACCTTC.

The chain employs TRBV19 and TRBJ1-2; 8 bases line up with TRBD1. With 0 bases clipped from V and 3 bases from J, the junction kept 9 bases outside the gene matches. Germline V CDR1 and CDR2: LNHDA, SQIVND (reference sequence). The CDR3 is made up of 17 amino acids. The CDR3 region has the DNA TGTGCCAGTAGTATAGACGAGGGACAGGTTCGATACTATGGCTACACCTTC. It specifies CASSIDEGQVRYYGYTF.

Details on this clone: Other DNA sequences of this sample code for an identical CDR3. The CDR3 DNA sequence: TGTGCCAGCAGTTTTTCGGGCCGGGTACTCTATGGCTACACCTTC. Encoded protein: CASSFSGRVLYGYTF. The chain joins TRBV28 to TRBJ1-2; D remains unclear. The CDR3 length is 15 residues. V shed 3 bases and J shed 4 bases, with 15 bases lying between them. CDR1 MDHEN and CDR2 SYDVKM come from the germline V gene.

This clone was seen a single time. V and J are TRBV21-1 and TRBJ2-5; TRBD2 is the table's D call and was not checked against the DNA. TRBV21-1 is shown as a pseudogene. This CDR3 is 15 amino acids long. CDR3 nucleotide sequence: TGTGCCAGCAGCAAAGTACTAGCGGGGCAAGAGACCCAGTACTTC. This encodes CASSKVLAGQETQYF.

CDR3 protein: CASSLVFGSTEAFF. The CDR3 coding sequence is TGCGCCAGCAGCTTGGTTTTCGGGTCCACTGAAGCTTTCTTT. V usage is TRBV5-1 and J usage is TRBJ1-1; no reliable D call. This CDR3 contains 14 residues. Deletions cut 0 bases from V and 4 bases from J, with 10 bases between. Per the germline V gene, CDR1 is SGHRS and CDR2 is YFSETQ.